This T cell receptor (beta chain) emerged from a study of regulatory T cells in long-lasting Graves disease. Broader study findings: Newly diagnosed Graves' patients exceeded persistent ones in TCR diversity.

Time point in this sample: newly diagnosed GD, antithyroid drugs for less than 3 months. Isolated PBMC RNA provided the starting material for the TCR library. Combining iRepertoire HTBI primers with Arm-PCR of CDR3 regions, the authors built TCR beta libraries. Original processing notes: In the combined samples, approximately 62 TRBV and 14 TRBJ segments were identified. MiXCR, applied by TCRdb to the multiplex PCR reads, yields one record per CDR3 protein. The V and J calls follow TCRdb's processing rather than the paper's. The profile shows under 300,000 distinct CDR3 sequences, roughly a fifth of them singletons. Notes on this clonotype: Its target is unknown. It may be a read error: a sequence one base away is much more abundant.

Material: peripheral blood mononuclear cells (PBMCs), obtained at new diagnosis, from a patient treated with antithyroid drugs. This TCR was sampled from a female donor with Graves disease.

The CDR3 DNA reads as TGTGCCAGCAGCATCGTGGGGGTTGGCGAGCAGTACTTC. It yields the protein CASSIVGVGEQYF. V and J are TRBV6-1 and TRBJ2-7; D might be TRBD1 or TRBD2, each matching 5 bases. CDR3 length: 13 amino acids. V lost 6 bases to trimming and J lost 6 bases, with 15 bases between them. CDR1 MNHNS and CDR2 SASEGT come from the germline V gene.